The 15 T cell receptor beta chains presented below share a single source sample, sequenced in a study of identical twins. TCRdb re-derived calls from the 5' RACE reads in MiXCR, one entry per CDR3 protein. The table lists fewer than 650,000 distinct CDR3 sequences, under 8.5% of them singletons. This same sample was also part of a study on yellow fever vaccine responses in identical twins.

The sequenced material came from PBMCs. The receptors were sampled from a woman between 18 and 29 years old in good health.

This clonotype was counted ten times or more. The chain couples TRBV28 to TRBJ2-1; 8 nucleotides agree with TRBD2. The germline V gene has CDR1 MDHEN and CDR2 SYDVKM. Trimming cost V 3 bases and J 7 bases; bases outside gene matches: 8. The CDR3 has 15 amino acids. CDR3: CASSLRGARGNEQFF. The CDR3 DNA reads TGTGCCAGCAGTTTGCGGGGGGCAAGGGGAAATGAGCAGTTCTTC.

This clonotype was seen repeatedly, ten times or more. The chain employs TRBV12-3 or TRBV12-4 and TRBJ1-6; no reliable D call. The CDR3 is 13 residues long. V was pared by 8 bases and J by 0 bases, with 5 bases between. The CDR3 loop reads CASFNSYNSPLHF. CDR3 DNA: TGTGCCAGCTTTAACTCCTATAATTCACCCCTCCACTTT.

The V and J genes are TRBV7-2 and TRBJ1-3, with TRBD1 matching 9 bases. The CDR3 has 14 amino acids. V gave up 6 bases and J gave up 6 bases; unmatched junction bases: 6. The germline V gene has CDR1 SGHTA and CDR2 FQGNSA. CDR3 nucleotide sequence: TGTGCCAGCAGGCCGACAGGGGGTGAAAACACCATATATTTT. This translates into CASRPTGGENTIYF.

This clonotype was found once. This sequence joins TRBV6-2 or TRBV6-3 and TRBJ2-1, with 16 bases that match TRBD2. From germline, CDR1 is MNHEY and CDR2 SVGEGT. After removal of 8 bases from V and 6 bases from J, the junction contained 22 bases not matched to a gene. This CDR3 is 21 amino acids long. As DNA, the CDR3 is TGTGCCAGCGGGAACGAGGTGGACAGAGGGACTAGCGGGAGGGCTGTCAATGAGCAGTTCTTC. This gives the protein CASGNEVDRGTSGRAVNEQFF.

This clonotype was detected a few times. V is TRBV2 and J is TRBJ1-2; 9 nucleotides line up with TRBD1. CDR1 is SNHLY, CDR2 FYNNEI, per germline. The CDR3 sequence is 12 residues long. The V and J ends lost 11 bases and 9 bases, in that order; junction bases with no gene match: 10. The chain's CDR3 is CAGGGQGRSYTF. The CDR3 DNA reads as TGTGCCGGGGGGGGACAGGGACGGAGCTACACCTTC.

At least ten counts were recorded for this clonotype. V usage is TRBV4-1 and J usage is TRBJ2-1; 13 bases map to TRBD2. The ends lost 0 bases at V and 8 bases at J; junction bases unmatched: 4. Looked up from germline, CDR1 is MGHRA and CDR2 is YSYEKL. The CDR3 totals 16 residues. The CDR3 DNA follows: TGCGCCAGCAGCCAAGATTGGACTAGCGGGAGCTATGAGCAGTTCTTC. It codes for CASSQDWTSGSYEQFF.

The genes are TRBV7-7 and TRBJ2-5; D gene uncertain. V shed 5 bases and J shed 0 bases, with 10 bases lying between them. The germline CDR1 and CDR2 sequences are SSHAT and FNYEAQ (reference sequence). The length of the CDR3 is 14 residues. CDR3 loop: CASSVPGHQETQYF. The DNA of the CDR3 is TGTGCCAGCAGCGTCCCGGGCCACCAAGAGACCCAGTACTTC.

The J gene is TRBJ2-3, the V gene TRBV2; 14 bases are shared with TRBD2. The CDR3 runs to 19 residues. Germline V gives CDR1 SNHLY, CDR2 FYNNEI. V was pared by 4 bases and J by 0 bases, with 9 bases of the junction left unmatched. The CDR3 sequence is CASSVGSGLAGVSTDTQYF. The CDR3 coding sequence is TGTGCCAGCAGTGTAGGATCGGGACTAGCGGGAGTTAGCACAGATACGCAGTATTTT.

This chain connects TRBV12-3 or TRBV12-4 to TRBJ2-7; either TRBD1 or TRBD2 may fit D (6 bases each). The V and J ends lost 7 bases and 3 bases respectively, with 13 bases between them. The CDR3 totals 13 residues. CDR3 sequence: CASTPGGRYEQYF. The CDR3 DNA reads TGTGCCAGCACCCCCGGGGGCCGCTACGAGCAGTACTTC.

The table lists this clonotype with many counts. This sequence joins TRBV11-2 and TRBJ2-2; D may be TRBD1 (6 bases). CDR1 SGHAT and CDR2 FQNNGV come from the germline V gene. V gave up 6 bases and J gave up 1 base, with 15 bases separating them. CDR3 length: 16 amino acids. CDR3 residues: CASRYNPGQNTGELFF. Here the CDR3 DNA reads TGTGCCAGCAGATACAACCCGGGACAGAACACCGGGGAGCTGTTTTTT.

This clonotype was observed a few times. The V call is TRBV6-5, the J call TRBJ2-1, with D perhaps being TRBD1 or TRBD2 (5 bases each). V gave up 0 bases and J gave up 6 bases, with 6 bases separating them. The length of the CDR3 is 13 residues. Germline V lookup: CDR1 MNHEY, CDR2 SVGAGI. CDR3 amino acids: CASSYSGTNEQFF. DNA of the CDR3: TGTGCCAGCAGTTACTCGGGGACCAATGAGCAGTTCTTC.

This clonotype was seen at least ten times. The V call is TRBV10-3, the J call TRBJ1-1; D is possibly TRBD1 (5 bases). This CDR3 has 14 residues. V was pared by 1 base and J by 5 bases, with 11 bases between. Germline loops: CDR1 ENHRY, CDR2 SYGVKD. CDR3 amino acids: CAISEWAEGTEAFF. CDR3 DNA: TGTGCCATCAGTGAGTGGGCAGAGGGGACTGAAGCTTTCTTT.

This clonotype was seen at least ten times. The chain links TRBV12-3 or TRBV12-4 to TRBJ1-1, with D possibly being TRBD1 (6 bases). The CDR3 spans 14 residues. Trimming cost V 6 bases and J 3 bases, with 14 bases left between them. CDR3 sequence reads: CASSSRTDYTEAFF. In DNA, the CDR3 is TGTGCCAGCAGCTCCAGGACAGACTACACTGAAGCTTTCTTT.

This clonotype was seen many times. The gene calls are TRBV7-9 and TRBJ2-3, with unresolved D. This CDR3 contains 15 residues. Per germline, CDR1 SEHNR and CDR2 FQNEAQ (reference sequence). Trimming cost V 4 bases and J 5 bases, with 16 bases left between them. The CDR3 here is CASSSSQERRDTQYF. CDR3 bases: TGTGCCAGCAGCTCCAGCCAGGAACGTAGAGATACGCAGTATTTT.

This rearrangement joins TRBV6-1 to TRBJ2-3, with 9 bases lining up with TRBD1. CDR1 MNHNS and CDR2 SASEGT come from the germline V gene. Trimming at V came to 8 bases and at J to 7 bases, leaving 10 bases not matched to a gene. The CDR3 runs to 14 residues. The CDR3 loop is CASGRYGTGHTQYF. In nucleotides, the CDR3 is TGTGCCAGCGGAAGATACGGGACAGGGCATACGCAGTATTTT.